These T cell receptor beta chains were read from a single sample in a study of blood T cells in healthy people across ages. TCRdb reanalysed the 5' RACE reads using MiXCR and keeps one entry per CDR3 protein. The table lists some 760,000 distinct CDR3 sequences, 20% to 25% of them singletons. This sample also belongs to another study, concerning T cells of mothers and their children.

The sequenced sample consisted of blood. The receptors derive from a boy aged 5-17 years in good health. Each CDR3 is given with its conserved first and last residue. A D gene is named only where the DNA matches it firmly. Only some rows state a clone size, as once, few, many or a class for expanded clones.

TGTGCCAGCAGCGTCGGACTAGCGGGATCCGATGAGCAGTTCTTC | CASSVGLAGSDEQFF | few | TRBV7-8 | TRBD2 | TRBJ2-1
TGTGCCAGCAGACCACTAGCGGGTTCCTACGAGCAGTACTTC | CASRPLAGSYEQYF | NA | TRBV6-6 | TRBD2 | TRBJ2-7
TGTGCCATCAAACCGGGACTCGGACTTAGAGAGACCCAGTACTTC | CAIKPGLGLRETQYF | few | TRBV10-3 | NA | TRBJ2-5
TGCGCCAGCAGCCAAGATCGGGGCCAGCCCTACGAGCAGTACTTC | CASSQDRGQPYEQYF | few | TRBV4-3 | NA | TRBJ2-7
TGCAGCGTAGCAAGGGACAGAGTCTACGAGCAGTACTTC | CSVARDRVYEQYF | many | TRBV29-1 | TRBD1 | TRBJ2-7
TGTGCCAGCAGGGGTTGGACTCATGACGACGAGCAGTACTTC | CASRGWTHDDEQYF | few | TRBV6-5 | NA | TRBJ2-7
TGTGCCAGCAGTGAAAGCCGAGATACGCAGTATTTT | CASSESRDTQYF | NA | TRBV25-1 | NA | TRBJ2-3
TGCAGTGCTAGCGGAGGGACAGGGGATTACGAGCAGTACTTC | CSASGGTGDYEQYF | NA | TRBV20-1 | TRBD1 | TRBJ2-7
TGTGCCAGCAGCCCAACGGTCGGGACAGGGTTTAATGAAAAACTGTTTTTT | CASSPTVGTGFNEKLFF | NA | TRBV3-1 | TRBD1 | TRBJ1-4
TGTGCCAGCAGGGGGGGAGTTAGCTACGAGCAGTACTTC | CASRGGVSYEQYF | few | TRBV12-3/TRBV12-4 | NA | TRBJ2-7
TGTGCCAGCAGTCACCGGGACGGGAATGAAAAACTGTTTTTT | CASSHRDGNEKLFF | few | TRBV6-2/TRBV6-3 | NA | TRBJ1-4
TGTGCCAGCAGATCAATGATGGGCGGGGGCCTTTACGAGCAGTACTTC | CASRSMMGGGLYEQYF | NA | TRBV6-1 | NA | TRBJ2-7
TGTGCCAGCAGCTTAGGCCCTAGCGGGTCCCACAATGAGCAGTTCTTC | CASSLGPSGSHNEQFF | NA | TRBV7-9 | TRBD2 | TRBJ2-1
TGCGCCAGCAGCCAAGGAGGGGATGGGACCCAGTACTTC | CASSQGGDGTQYF | once | TRBV4-3 | NA | TRBJ2-5
TGTGCCAGCAGCGAGACTAGCGGGAATGGGGAGACCCAGTACTTC | CASSETSGNGETQYF | NA | TRBV7-3 | TRBD2 | TRBJ2-5
TGCAGTGCTAGACGGGGGTTAAATGAAAAACTGTTTTTT | CSARRGLNEKLFF | NA | TRBV20-1 | NA | TRBJ1-4
TGCGCCAGCCAAACGGGGGACACCGGGGAGCTGTTTTTT | CASQTGDTGELFF | NA | TRBV10-1 | NA | TRBJ2-2
TGTGCCAGCAGTCCCGGGACAGGGGAACAGCCCCAGCATTTT | CASSPGTGEQPQHF | few | TRBV12-3/TRBV12-4 | TRBD1 | TRBJ1-5
TGCAGCGTCGGCTCACTCGGGACAGGGGACTACAATGAGCAGTTCTTC | CSVGSLGTGDYNEQFF | NA | TRBV29-1 | TRBD1 | TRBJ2-1
TGTGCCAGCAGCTTACACGAAGAGACCCAGTACTTC | CASSLHEETQYF | NA | TRBV7-2 | NA | TRBJ2-5
TGTGCCAGCAGCGTAGGGTTTTCGGGAAGAGACACCGGGGAGCTGTTTTTT | CASSVGFSGRDTGELFF | few | TRBV9 | NA | TRBJ2-2
TGCGCCAGCAGGGGATCCACCACAACGAACACCGGGGAGCTGTTTTTT | CASRGSTTTNTGELFF | NA | TRBV5-1 | NA | TRBJ2-2
TGTGCCAGCAGCCCGCCGACAGGGCACACTGAAGCTTTCTTT | CASSPPTGHTEAFF | NA | TRBV9 | TRBD1 | TRBJ1-1
TGTGCCAGCAGCCTCTCTAGCGGGAGAGGAGAGAATGAGCAGTTCTTC | CASSLSSGRGENEQFF | many | TRBV28 | TRBD2 | TRBJ2-1
TGTGCCATCACGAGAGGGTTCATTGATACGCAGTATTTT | CAITRGFIDTQYF | NA | TRBV12-3/TRBV12-4 | NA | TRBJ2-3
TGTGCCAGCTCACCCAATGCTGGGACCCAAGGATCCAATGCTGAAGCTTTCTTT | CASSPNAGTQGSNAEAFF | few | TRBV18 | NA | TRBJ1-1
TGCAGTGCTGGGAGGGGGGCGAGCAATCAGCCCCAGCATTTT | CSAGRGASNQPQHF | NA | TRBV20-1 | NA | TRBJ1-5
TGCAGTGCTATTGTGGGGTTCGAGCAGTACTTC | CSAIVGFEQYF | NA | TRBV20-1 | NA | TRBJ2-7
TGTGCCAGCAGCTTAGCGGAGGTTGATGGCTACACCTTC | CASSLAEVDGYTF | NA | TRBV7-2 | NA | TRBJ1-2
TGTGCCAGCACCGCTAGCGGCGGGAGGAATGAGCAGTTCTTC | CASTASGGRNEQFF | few | TRBV12-3/TRBV12-4 | TRBD2 | TRBJ2-1
TGTGCCAGCAGTGAACGACCACCGAACACCGGGGAGCTGTTTTTT | CASSERPPNTGELFF | NA | TRBV2 | NA | TRBJ2-2
TGCAGTGCTAGACCACTATACCAGGGAGGCGGCACAGATACGCAGTATTTT | CSARPLYQGGGTDTQYF | NA | TRBV20-1 | NA | TRBJ2-3
TGTGCCAGCAGTTCCCCCACCCTCAACGAAAAACTGTTTTTT | CASSSPTLNEKLFF | NA | TRBV28 | NA | TRBJ1-4
TGTGCCAGCAGCCCTAGCGGTGGAGGGGGAGATACGCAGTATTTT | CASSPSGGGGDTQYF | few | TRBV7-2 | NA | TRBJ2-3
TGCAGTGCTAGAGCCTCCGGGACACGAGGCACAGATACGCAGTATTTT | CSARASGTRGTDTQYF | few | TRBV20-1 | NA | TRBJ2-3
TGTGCCATCGAGGGAGAGACCCAGTACTTC | CAIEGETQYF | NA | TRBV6-1 | NA | TRBJ2-5
TGTGCCAGCAGTTTAAGGTCGGCTTACAATGAGCAGTTCTTC | CASSLRSAYNEQFF | NA | TRBV12-3/TRBV12-4 | NA | TRBJ2-1
TGTGCCAGCAGCTCAATCGTAGGGGTCAGGTACGAGCAGTACTTC | CASSSIVGVRYEQYF | NA | TRBV7-2 | NA | TRBJ2-7
TGCAGCGTTGAAGTTGGAGCCACAGATACGCAGTATTTT | CSVEVGATDTQYF | few | TRBV29-1 | NA | TRBJ2-3
TGTGCCAGCAGTTTGTTTGGGGACCACACTGAAGCTTTCTTT | CASSLFGDHTEAFF | NA | TRBV6-5 | NA | TRBJ1-1
TGTGCCACCAGCAGAGATTTGGTGGACAAAGAGACCCAGTACTTC | CATSRDLVDKETQYF | NA | TRBV15 | NA | TRBJ2-5
TGTGCCAGCAGTAACAGTGAAGCTTTCTTT | CASSNSEAFF | NA | TRBV7-9 | NA | TRBJ1-1
TGCAGTGTGGGGCGGGAGGGCCAAGAGACCCAGTACTTC | CSVGREGQETQYF | NA | TRBV20-1 | TRBD2 | TRBJ2-5
TGCGGTGCTAGAGAGGACTATAAGCAGTTCTTC | CGAREDYKQFF | NA | TRBV20-1 | NA | TRBJ2-1
TGTGCCAGCAGTTACCTAAAACGGGGATCGAACACCGGGGAGCTGTTTTTT | CASSYLKRGSNTGELFF | NA | TRBV6-5 | NA | TRBJ2-2
TGTGCCAGCAGTATAACAGGGGAAGGCTACACCTTC | CASSITGEGYTF | few | TRBV6-5 | TRBD1 | TRBJ1-2
TGTGCCAGCACCGGAAGGACTAGCGGGCTTCAAGAGACCCAGTACTTC | CASTGRTSGLQETQYF | few | TRBV2 | TRBD2 | TRBJ2-5
TGCGCCAGCAGCCAAGGGGCCATAGCCACAGATACGCAGTATTTT | CASSQGAIATDTQYF | few | TRBV4-1 | NA | TRBJ2-3
TGTGCCAGCAGCTTAGGACAGGTCGGGGTCGAGCAGTACTTC | CASSLGQVGVEQYF | few | TRBV7-9 | NA | TRBJ2-7
TGTGCCAGCAGCTCGGGGGGCCACCAGCCCCAGCATTTT | CASSSGGHQPQHF | few | TRBV7-8 | NA | TRBJ1-5
TGTGCCAGCAGCCCCCTGGGGGAGAGCTCCTACGAGCAGTACTTC | CASSPLGESSYEQYF | NA | TRBV9 | NA | TRBJ2-7
TGTGCCAGCAGCCCAGGACAGGTTGACAATGAGCAGTTCTTC | CASSPGQVDNEQFF | NA | TRBV12-3/TRBV12-4 | TRBD1 | TRBJ2-1
TGTGCCAGCAGCCAAGACCCCCTAGCCAAAAACATTCAGTACTTC | CASSQDPLAKNIQYF | NA | TRBV3-1 | NA | TRBJ2-4
TGCAGCGTTGTGGCGGGCAGTGGCTACACCTTC | CSVVAGSGYTF | NA | TRBV29-1 | NA | TRBJ1-2
TGTGCCAGCAGTTGGGACAAGTCCTACAATGAGCAGTTCTTC | CASSWDKSYNEQFF | NA | TRBV27 | NA | TRBJ2-1